The clone carrying this T cell receptor (beta chain) occurred a few times. The antigen is undetermined. The TCR alpha and TCR beta cDNA libraries, bearing sample barcodes and UMIs, were generated by 5'RACE using constant-segment primers. From the 5' RACE reads, TCRdb called clonotypes with MiXCR, one entry per CDR3 protein. Counted here are some 48,000 distinct CDR3 sequences, about 12% occurring once; the ten biggest clones make up almost 25%. The sample belongs to a study of T-cell memory formation after mild COVID-19. Study at large: Among the donors, TCR clusters were largely specific to each donor.

Findings and limits, study-wide: Clones contracting day 15 to 85 were balanced CD4/CD8; later expanders leaned CD4+. CD4+ contracting clones lay mainly in CM and EM, CD8+ ones in EMRA.

Trimming cost V 3 bases and J 6 bases; bases outside gene matches: 9. This CDR3 has 15 amino acids. CDR1 and CDR2 (germline): SGDLS, YYNGEE. This chain joins TRBV9 and TRBJ2-3; TRBD2 matches 8 bases. Sample: PBMCs or a T cell subset sorted from them (not recorded which). This clonotype originated in a man aged 18 to 35 who had mild COVID-19 (a few samples of this study predate the infection). Cell type and time point are not known. CDR3 DNA: TGTGCCAGCAGCGCCGCGGGGGGCGTGGTTGATACGCAGTATTTT. It specifies CASSAAGGVVDTQYF.